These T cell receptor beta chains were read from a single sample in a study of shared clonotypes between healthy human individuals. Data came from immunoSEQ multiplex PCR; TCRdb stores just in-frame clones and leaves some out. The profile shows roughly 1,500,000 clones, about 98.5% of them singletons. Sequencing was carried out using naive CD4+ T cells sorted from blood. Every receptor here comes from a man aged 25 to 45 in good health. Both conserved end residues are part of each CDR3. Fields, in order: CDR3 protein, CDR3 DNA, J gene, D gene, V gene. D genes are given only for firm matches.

CDR3: CASSLTRNEQFF; DNA: TGCGCCAGCAGCTTGACCCGTAATGAGCAGTTCTTC; J: TRBJ2-1; D: -; V: TRBV5-1
CDR3: CATSGAGRPETQYF; DNA: TGTGCCACAAGTGGGGCAGGACGCCCTGAGACCCAGTACTTC; J: TRBJ2-5; D: -; V: TRBV19
CDR3: CASKHEGASNYGYTF; DNA: TGTGCCAGCAAACATGAGGGAGCGTCTAACTATGGCTACACCTTC; J: TRBJ1-2; D: -; V: TRBV6-1
CDR3: CASNLLAGTYNEQFF; DNA: TGTGCCAGCAATTTACTAGCGGGCACCTACAATGAGCAGTTCTTC; J: TRBJ2-1; D: TRBD2; V: TRBV2
CDR3: CSVPGSQSYNEQFF; DNA: TGCAGCGTTCCAGGGTCCCAGTCCTACAATGAGCAGTTCTTC; J: TRBJ2-1; D: -; V: TRBV29-1
CDR3: CASSLGRGAYNEQFF; DNA: TGTGCCAGCAGCTTAGGGCGGGGGGCCTACAATGAGCAGTTCTTC; J: TRBJ2-1; D: TRBD2; V: TRBV7-9
CDR3: CASRSTVSYLAQYF; DNA: TGTGCCAGCAGAAGTACTGTGTCCTATCTGGCCCAGTACTTC; J: TRBJ2-5; D: -; V: TRBV6-6
CDR3: CASSFSGRGDNEQFF; DNA: TGTGCCAGCAGCTTTAGCGGGAGAGGAGACAATGAGCAGTTCTTC; J: TRBJ2-1; D: TRBD2; V: TRBV5-6
CDR3: CASSDGSSNQPQHF; DNA: TGTGCCAGCAGTGACGGCAGTAGCAATCAGCCCCAGCATTTT; J: TRBJ1-5; D: -; V: TRBV6-5
CDR3: CASSLNFGDYGYTF; DNA: TGTGCCAGTAGTCTTAATTTCGGGGACTATGGCTACACCTTC; J: TRBJ1-2; D: -; V: TRBV19